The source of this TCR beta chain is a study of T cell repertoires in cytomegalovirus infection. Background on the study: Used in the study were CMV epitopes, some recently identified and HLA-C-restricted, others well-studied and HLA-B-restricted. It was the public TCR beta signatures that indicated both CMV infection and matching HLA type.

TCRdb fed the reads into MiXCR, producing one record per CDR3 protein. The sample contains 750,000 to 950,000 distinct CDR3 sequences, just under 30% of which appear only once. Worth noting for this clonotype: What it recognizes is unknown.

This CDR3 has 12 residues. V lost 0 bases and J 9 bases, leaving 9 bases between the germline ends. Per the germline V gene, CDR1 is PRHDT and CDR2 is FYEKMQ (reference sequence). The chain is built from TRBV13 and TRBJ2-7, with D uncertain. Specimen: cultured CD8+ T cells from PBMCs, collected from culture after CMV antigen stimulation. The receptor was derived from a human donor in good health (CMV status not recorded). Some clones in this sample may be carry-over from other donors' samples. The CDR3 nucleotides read TGTGCCAGCAGCTTAGGCGAGGCTTTGCAGTACTTC. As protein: CASSLGEALQYF.